These 9 T cell receptor beta chains share one sample of origin, sequenced in a study of shared clonotypes between healthy human individuals. Naive CD8 cells comprised CD45RO-negative, CCR7-positively selected cells, excluding terminally differentiated effector memory CD45RA+ cells. The protocol was immunoSEQ multiplex PCR, while the TCRdb copy is restricted to in-frame clones and leaves out a portion. This table has 2 million to 2.5 million clones, just under 95% appearing once. Sequencing was carried out using naive CD8+ T cells sorted from blood. The receptors were sampled from a man aged 18 to 30 in good health.

V is TRBV14 and J is TRBJ2-1; 13 nucleotides line up with TRBD2. Losses at the gene ends were 4 bases for V and 8 bases for J; bases not matched to a gene: 8. The CDR3 totals 16 residues. Germline CDR1 SGHDN, CDR2 FVKESK. The CDR3, as DNA: TGTGCCAGCAGCCCCGGGACTAGCGGGATCCGAGATGAGCAGTTCTTC. This codes for CASSPGTSGIRDEQFF.

This chain links TRBV27 with TRBJ2-7; D possibly corresponds to TRBD2 (5 bases). Germline CDR1 reads MNHEY; CDR2 reads SMNVEV (reference sequence). The CDR3 length is 15 residues. V shed 3 bases and J shed 0 bases, with 12 bases lying between them. Here the CDR3 reads CASSFEGRPSYEQYF. The CDR3 coding sequence is TGTGCCAGCAGTTTTGAGGGCAGGCCCTCCTACGAGCAGTACTTC.

This chain links TRBV30 with TRBJ1-1; 7 positions agree with TRBD1. V trimming: 8 bases; J trimming: 3 bases; junction bases outside the gene matches: 9. CDR3 length: 13 amino acids. Germline CDR1 reads GTSNPN; CDR2 reads SVGIG (reference sequence). This CDR3 is CAVTGVRDTEAFF. The DNA of the CDR3 is TGTGCCGTAACAGGGGTTAGAGACACTGAAGCTTTCTTT. Full variable domain (remainder filled in from reference TRBV30 and TRBJ1-1): SQTIHQWPATLVQPVGSPLSLECTVEGTSNPNLYWYRQAAGRGLQLLFYSVGIGQISSEVPQNLSASRPQDRQFILSSKKLLLSDSGFYLCAVTGVRDTEAFFGQGTRLTVV.

DNA of the CDR3: TGTGCCAGCAGCTCCATTCTGACCCCCAACACCTACGAGCAGTACTTC. Translating gives CASSSILTPNTYEQYF. This chain joins TRBV13 and TRBJ2-7; D call uncertain. This CDR3 is 16 amino acids long. Germline assignment: CDR1 PRHDT and CDR2 FYEKMQ (reference sequence). Deletions cut 4 bases from V and 2 bases from J, with 18 bases between.

About this clone: Other nucleotide sequences from this sample produce the same CDR3. V usage is TRBV11-2 and J usage is TRBJ2-4, with D possibly being TRBD1 or TRBD2 (5 bases each). This CDR3 spans 17 amino acids. V lost 0 bases to trimming and J lost 2 bases, with 14 bases between them. Germline V CDR1 and CDR2: SGHAT, FQNNGV. The CDR3 loop reads CASSLDQGDASKNIQYF. The CDR3 DNA is TGTGCCAGCAGCTTAGATCAGGGAGATGCGTCCAAAAACATTCAGTACTTC.

The DNA of the CDR3 is TGTGCCAGCAGCGCTGAGGACAGGGGATCCTACGAGCAGTACTTC. Translating it yields CASSAEDRGSYEQYF. The chain couples TRBV9 to TRBJ2-7; 9 bases match TRBD1. CDR3 length: 15 residues. Germline CDR1 reads SGDLS; CDR2 reads YYNGEE. J was trimmed by 1 base and V by 3 bases; bases with no gene match: 5.

The table lists this clone with a count of one. The chain couples TRBV4-1 to TRBJ2-7; D is possibly TRBD2 (6 bases). The CDR3 loop spans 15 amino acids. The V end was cut by 1 base, the J end by 2 bases, with 12 bases between. The germline V gene encodes CDR1 MGHRA and CDR2 YSYEKL. CDR3 residues: CASSQVWRGAYEQYF. The CDR3 coding sequence is TGCGCCAGCAGCCAAGTCTGGCGGGGCGCCTACGAGCAGTACTTC.

The rearrangement uses TRBV7-9 and TRBJ1-6, with 8 bases matching TRBD1. CDR1 is SEHNR and CDR2 is FQNEAQ in the germline V gene (reference sequence). V lost 8 bases to trimming and J lost 4 bases; unmatched junction nucleotides: 7. The CDR3 loop spans 15 amino acids. The CDR3 nucleotides are TGTGCCAGCGCTTTAACAGGGGGTTATAATTCACCCCTCCACTTT. Amino acids: CASALTGGYNSPLHF.

The chain uses TRBV28 and TRBJ1-2; possible D gene TRBD1, 5 bases. V lost 3 bases and J lost 8, with 13 bases in between. The CDR3 has 13 amino acids. CDR1 and CDR2 (germline): MDHEN, SYDVKM. CDR3 sequence: CASSFGGAGGYTF. In DNA, the CDR3 is TGTGCCAGCAGTTTTGGCGGGGCCGGGGGCTACACCTTC.